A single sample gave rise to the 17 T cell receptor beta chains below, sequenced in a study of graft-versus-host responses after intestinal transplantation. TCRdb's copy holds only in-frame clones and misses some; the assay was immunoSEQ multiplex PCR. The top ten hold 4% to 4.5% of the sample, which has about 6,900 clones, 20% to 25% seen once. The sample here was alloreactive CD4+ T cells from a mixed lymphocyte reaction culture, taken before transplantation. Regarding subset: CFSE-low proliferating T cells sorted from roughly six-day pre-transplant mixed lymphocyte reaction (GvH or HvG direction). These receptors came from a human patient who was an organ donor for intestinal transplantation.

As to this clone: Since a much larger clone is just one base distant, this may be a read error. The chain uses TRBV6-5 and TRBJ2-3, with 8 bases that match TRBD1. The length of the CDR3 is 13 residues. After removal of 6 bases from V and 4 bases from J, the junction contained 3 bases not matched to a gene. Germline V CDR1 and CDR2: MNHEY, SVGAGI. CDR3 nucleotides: TGTGCCAGCAGGGCGACAGGGGCAGATACGCAGTATTTT. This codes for CASRATGADTQYF.

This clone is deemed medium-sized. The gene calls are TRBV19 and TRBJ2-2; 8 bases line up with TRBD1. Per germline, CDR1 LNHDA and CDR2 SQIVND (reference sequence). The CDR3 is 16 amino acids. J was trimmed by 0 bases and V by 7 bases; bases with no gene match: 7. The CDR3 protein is CASTLRQGSNTGELFF. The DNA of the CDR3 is TGTGCCAGTACCCTACGACAGGGGTCGAACACCGGGGAGCTGTTTTTT.

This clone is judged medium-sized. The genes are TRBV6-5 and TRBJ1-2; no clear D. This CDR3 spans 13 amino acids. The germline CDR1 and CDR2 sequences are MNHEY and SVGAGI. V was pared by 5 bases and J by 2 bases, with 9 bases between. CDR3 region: CASSDDVNYGYTF. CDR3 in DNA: TGTGCCAGCAGTGACGACGTCAACTATGGCTACACCTTC.

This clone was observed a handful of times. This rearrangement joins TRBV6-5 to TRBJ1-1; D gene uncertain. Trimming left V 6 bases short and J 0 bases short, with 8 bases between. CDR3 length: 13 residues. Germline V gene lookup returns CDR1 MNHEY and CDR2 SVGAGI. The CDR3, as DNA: TGTGCCAGCAGGGTGGTGGTGAACACTGAAGCTTTCTTT. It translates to CASRVVVNTEAFF.

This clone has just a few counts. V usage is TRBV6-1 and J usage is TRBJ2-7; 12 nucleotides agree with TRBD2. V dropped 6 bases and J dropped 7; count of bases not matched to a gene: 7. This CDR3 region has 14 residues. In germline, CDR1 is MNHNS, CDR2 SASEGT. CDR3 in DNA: TGTGCCAGCAGCAGGACTAGCGGGGCGGGAGAGCAGTACTTC. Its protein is CASSRTSGAGEQYF.

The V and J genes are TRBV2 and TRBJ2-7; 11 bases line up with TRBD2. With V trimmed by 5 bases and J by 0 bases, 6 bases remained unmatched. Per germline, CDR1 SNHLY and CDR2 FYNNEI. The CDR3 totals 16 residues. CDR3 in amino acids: CASSLRLAGGSYEQYF. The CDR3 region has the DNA TGTGCCAGCAGTCTCCGTCTAGCGGGAGGCTCCTACGAGCAGTACTTC.

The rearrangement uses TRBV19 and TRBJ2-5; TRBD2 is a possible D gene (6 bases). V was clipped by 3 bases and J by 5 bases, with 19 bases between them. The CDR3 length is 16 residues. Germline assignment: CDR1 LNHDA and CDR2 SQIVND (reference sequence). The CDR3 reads CASSMGRLTLLETQYF. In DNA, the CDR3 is TGTGCCAGTAGTATGGGGAGGCTCACTCTCCTGGAGACCCAGTACTTC.

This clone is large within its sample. CDR3 sequence (DNA): TGTGCCAGTAGTCGCGGGGTTAGCAATCAGCCCCAGCATTTT. Residues: CASSRGVSNQPQHF. The chain combines TRBV19 with TRBJ1-5; D remains unclear. CDR3 size: 14 residues. V lost 5 bases, J lost 0 bases, and 8 bases lay in between. Germline CDR1 reads LNHDA; CDR2 reads SQIVND (reference sequence). The variable domain in full, completed from reference TRBV19 and TRBJ1-5, reads DGGITQSPKYLFRKEGQNVTLSCEQNLNHDAMYWYRQDPGQGLRLIYYSQIVNDFQKGDIAEGYSVSREKKESFPLTVTSAQKNPTAFYLCASSRGVSNQPQHFGDGTRLSIL.

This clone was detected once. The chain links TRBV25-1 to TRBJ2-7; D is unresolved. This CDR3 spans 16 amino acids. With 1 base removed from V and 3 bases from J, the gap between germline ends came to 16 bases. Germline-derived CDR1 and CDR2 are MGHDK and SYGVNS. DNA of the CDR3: TGTGCCAGCAGTGAATCGGTGGCAGGACGTCTCTACGAGCAGTACTTC. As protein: CASSESVAGRLYEQYF.

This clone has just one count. CDR3 sequence: CASSRSRWGQETQYF. CDR3 DNA sequence: TGTGCCAGCAGTCGGTCTAGGTGGGGCCAAGAGACCCAGTACTTC. J is TRBJ2-5 and V is TRBV2; D is unresolved. The CDR3 length is 15 residues. Germline lookup yields CDR1 SNHLY and CDR2 FYNNEI. The germline V and J ends were trimmed by 5 bases and 1 base, with 14 bases remaining between them.

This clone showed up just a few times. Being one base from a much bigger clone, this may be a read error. CDR3: CRFQAVQGLYGYTF. The CDR3, as DNA: TGCAGGTTTCAGGCGGTACAGGGCCTCTATGGCTACACCTTC. The genes are TRBV29-1 and TRBJ1-2; maybe TRBD1 (6 bases). The CDR3 covers 14 residues. Per germline, CDR1 SQVTM and CDR2 ANQGSEA.

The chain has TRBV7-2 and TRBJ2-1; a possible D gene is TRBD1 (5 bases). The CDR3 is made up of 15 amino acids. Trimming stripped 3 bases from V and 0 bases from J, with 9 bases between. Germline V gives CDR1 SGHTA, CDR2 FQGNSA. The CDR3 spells CASSLGRFSYNEQFF. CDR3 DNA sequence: TGTGCCAGCAGCTTGGGGCGTTTCTCCTACAATGAGCAGTTCTTC.

CDR3 DNA: TGTGCCAGCAGCCGTGTCTGGGGCTACACCTTC. Protein sequence: CASSRVWGYTF. The rearrangement joins TRBV7-8 to TRBJ1-2; D uncertain. Germline CDR1 reads SGHVS; CDR2 reads FQNEAQ. The V end lost 5 bases, the J end lost 8 bases, and 9 bases lay between the germline ends. This CDR3 has 11 residues.

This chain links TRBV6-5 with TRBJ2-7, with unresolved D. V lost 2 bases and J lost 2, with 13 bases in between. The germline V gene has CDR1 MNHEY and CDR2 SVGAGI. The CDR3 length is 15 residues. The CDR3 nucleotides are TGTGCCAGCAGTTACGTCGGCTCAATAACCTACGAGCAGTACTTC. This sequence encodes CASSYVGSITYEQYF.

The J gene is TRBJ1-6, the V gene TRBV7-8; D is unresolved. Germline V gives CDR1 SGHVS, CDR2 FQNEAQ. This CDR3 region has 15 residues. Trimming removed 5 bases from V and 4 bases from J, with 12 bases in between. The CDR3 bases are TGTGCCAGCAGCCATCCTTGGGGATATAATTCACCCCTCCACTTT. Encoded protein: CASSHPWGYNSPLHF.

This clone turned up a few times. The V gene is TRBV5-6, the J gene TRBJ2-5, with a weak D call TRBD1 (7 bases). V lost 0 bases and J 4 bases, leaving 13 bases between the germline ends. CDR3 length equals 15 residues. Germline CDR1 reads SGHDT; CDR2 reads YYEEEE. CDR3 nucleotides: TGTGCCAGCAGCTTGGAACAGGGGAGGCGAGAGACCCAGTACTTC. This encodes CASSLEQGRRETQYF.

CDR3 protein: CASNRGVSSTDTQYF. The CDR3 DNA sequence: TGTGCCAGCAACAGGGGGGTTTCTAGCACAGATACGCAGTATTTT. The chain employs TRBV2 and TRBJ2-3; TRBD1 matches 8 bases. The J segment lost 0 bases and the V segment lost 7 bases, leaving 6 bases of the junction unmatched. In germline, CDR1 is SNHLY, CDR2 FYNNEI. This CDR3 contains 15 residues. The variable domain in full, with the rest retrieved from reference TRBV2 and TRBJ2-3, is EPEVTQTPSHQVTQMGQEVILRCVPISNHLYFYWYRQILGQKVEFLVSFYNNEISEKSEIFDDQFSVERPDGSNFTLKIRSTKLEDSAMYFCASNRGVSSTDTQYFGPGTRLTVL.